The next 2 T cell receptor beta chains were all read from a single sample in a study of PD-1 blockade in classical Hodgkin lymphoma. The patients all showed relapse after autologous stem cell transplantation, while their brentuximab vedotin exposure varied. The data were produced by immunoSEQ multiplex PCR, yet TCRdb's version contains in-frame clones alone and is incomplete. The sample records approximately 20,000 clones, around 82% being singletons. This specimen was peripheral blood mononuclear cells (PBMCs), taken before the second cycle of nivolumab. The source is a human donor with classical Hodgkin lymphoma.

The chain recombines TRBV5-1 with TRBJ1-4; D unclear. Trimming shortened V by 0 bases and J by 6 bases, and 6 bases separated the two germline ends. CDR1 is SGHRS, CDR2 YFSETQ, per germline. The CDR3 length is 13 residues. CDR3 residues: CASSLDGDEKLFF. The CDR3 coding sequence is TGCGCCAGCAGCTTGGATGGGGATGAAAAACTGTTTTTT.

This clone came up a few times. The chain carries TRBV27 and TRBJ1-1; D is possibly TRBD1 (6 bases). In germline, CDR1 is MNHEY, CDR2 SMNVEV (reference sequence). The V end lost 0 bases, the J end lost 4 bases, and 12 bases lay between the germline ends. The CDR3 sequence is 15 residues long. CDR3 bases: TGTGCCAGCAGTTTATCGTTCGGGGGGCTCACTGAAGCTTTCTTT. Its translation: CASSLSFGGLTEAFF.